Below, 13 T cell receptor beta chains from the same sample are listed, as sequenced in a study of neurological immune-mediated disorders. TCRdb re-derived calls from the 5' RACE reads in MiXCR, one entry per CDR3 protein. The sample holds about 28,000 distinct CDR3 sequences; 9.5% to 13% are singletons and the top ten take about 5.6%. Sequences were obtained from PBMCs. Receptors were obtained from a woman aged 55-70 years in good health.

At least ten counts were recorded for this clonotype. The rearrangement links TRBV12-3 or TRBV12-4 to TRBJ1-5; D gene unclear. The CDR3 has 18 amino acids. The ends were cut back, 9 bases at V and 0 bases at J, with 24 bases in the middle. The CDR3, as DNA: TGTGCCAGAGTGGCGGAGAAACATCACCAATATAGCAATCAGCCCCAGCATTTT. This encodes CARVAEKHHQYSNQPQHF.

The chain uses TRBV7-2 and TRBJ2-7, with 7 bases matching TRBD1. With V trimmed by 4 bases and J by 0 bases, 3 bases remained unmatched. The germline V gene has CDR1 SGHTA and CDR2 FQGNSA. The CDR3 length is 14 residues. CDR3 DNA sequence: TGTGCCAGCAGCTCCAGACAGGGCTCCTACGAGCAGTACTTC. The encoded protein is CASSSRQGSYEQYF.

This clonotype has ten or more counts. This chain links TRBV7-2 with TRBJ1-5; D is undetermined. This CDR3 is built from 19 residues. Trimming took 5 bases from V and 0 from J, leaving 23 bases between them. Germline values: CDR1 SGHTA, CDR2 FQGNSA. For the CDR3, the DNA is TGTGCCAGCAGCCTAAGCCTATGGGAGGGCCCCTATAGCAATCAGCCCCAGCATTTT. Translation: CASSLSLWEGPYSNQPQHF.

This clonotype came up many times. The CDR3 spells CSARQGRMNTEAFF. The DNA of the CDR3 is TGCAGTGCTCGACAGGGTAGAATGAACACTGAAGCTTTCTTT. The rearrangement links TRBV20-1 to TRBJ1-1, with TRBD1 matching 7 bases. V gave up 5 bases and J gave up 0 bases; unmatched junction bases: 6. CDR1 and CDR2 (germline): DFQATT, SNEGSKA (reference sequence). The CDR3 extends over 14 amino acids.

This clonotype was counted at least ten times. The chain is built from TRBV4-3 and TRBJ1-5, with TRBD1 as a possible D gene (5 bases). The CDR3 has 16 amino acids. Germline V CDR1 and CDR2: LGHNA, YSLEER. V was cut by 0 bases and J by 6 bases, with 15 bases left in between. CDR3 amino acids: CASSQDWDWGSQPQHF. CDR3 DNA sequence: TGCGCCAGCAGCCAAGATTGGGACTGGGGGAGTCAGCCCCAGCATTTT.

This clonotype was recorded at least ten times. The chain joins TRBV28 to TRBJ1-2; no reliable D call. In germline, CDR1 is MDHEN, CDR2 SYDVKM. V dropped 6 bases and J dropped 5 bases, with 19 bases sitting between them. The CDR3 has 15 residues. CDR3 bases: TGTGCCAGCAGCCAAAGCCCAGGTGCATGGTATGGCTACACCTTC. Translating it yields CASSQSPGAWYGYTF.

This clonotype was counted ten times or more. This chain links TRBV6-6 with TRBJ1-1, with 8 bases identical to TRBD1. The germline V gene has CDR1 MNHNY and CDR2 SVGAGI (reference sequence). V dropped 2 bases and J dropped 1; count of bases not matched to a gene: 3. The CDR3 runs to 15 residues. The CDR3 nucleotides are TGTGCCAGCAGTTACGGACAGGGCTCGAACACTGAAGCTTTCTTT. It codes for CASSYGQGSNTEAFF.

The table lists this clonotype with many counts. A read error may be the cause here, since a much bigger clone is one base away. The chain's CDR3 is CTSSFGTSGQEKLFF. The CDR3 bases are TGTACCAGCAGCTTCGGGACAAGTGGACAGGAAAAACTGTTTTTT. The rearrangement links TRBV7-6 to TRBJ1-4, with a possible D match to TRBD1 (6 bases). The V gene's germline CDR1 is SGHVS and CDR2 FNYEAQ. CDR3 length equals 15 residues.

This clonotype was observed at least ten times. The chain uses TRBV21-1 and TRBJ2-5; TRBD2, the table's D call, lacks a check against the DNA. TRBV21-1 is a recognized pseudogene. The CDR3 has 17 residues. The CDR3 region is CASSNRSTTSGERTQYF. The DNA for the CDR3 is TGTGCCAGCAGCAATCGATCCACAACTAGCGGGGAAAGGACCCAGTACTTC.

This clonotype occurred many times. Here the CDR3 DNA reads TGTGCCAGCAGCTACCCTCGGGACAGGGAGAACTATGGCTACACCTTC. Its protein is CASSYPRDRENYGYTF. The chain has TRBV3-1 and TRBJ1-2; the match to TRBD1 covers 9 bases. J was trimmed by 2 bases and V by 5 bases; bases with no gene match: 9. Germline V gene lookup returns CDR1 LGHDT and CDR2 YNNKEL (reference sequence). The CDR3 loop spans 16 amino acids.

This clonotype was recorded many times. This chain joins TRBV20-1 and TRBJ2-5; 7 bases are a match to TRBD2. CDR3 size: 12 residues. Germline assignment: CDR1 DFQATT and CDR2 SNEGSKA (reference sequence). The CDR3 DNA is TGCAGCGGGAGGCTGAGGAGTCAGACCCAGTACTTC. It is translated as CSGRLRSQTQYF.

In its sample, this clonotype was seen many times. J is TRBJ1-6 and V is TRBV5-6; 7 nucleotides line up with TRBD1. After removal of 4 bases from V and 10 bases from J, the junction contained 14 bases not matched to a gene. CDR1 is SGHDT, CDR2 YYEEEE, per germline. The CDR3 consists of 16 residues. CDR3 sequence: CASSPRQGRGRSPLHF. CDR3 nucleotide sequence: TGTGCCAGCAGCCCGCGACAGGGAAGGGGCAGGTCACCCCTCCACTTT.

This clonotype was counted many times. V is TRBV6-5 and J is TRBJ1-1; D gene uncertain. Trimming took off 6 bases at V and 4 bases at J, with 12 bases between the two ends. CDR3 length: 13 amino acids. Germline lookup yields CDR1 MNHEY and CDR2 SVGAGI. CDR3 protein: CASSRGWGTEAFF. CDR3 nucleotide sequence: TGTGCCAGCAGCCGAGGGTGGGGCACTGAAGCTTTCTTT.